This TCR beta chain is drawn from a study of OX40 agonist ivuxolimab in advanced cancers. Looking at the study overall: Age averaged approximately 60 years (range roughly 23 to 85), and more than 80% were male. People who had prior anti-PD-1, anti-PD-L1 or anti-CTLA-4 therapy could take part, and under 50% had some.

The protocol was immunoSEQ multiplex PCR, while the TCRdb copy is restricted to in-frame clones and leaves out a portion. The table records tens of thousands of clones, over 80% of them present only once. Germline V gives CDR1 MGHRA, CDR2 YSYEKL. V lost 4 bases and J 0 bases, leaving 12 bases between the germline ends. The CDR3 is made up of 15 amino acids. The TCR originated in an adult with an advanced solid tumor such as melanoma, head and neck, liver or kidney cancer. Here the sequenced sample was CD4+ or CD8+ T cells sorted from blood, taken in a trial of the OX40 agonist ivuxolimab. The chain joins TRBV4-1 to TRBJ1-1, with TRBD1 as a possible D gene (6 bases). The CDR3 coding sequence is TGCGCCAGCAGCCTACGGGGGGGCCTGAACACTGAAGCTTTCTTT. Its protein product is CASSLRGGLNTEAFF.